Below are 30 T cell receptor beta chains sequenced from a single sample in a study of blood T cell repertoires in COVID-19. Only in-frame clones appear in the TCRdb table, and some are missing; sequencing was by immunoSEQ multiplex PCR. The profile shows about 130,000 clones, around nine tenths of them singletons. Sequenced input: peripheral blood. These receptors originate from a man aged 60 to 69 with COVID-19, enrolled during active disease.

V and J are TRBV10-3 and TRBJ1-1; TRBD1 matches at 7 bases. Germline V gene data show CDR1 as ENHRY and CDR2 as SYGVKD. This CDR3 is 13 amino acids long. V shed 3 bases and J 8 bases; nucleotides not matched to a gene: 6. The DNA for the CDR3 is TGTGCCATCAGTGACCTCCGGGACAGAGAAGCTTTCTTT. Translating gives CAISDLRDREAFF.

V usage is TRBV6-4 and J usage is TRBJ1-1; TRBD1 aligns across 12 bases. This CDR3 has 14 amino acids. Germline V CDR1 and CDR2: MRHNA, SNTAGT. V was pared by 5 bases and J by 6 bases, with 4 bases of the junction left unmatched. The CDR3 DNA follows: TGTGCCAGCAGTCCGGGACAGGGGGCTCCTGAAGCTTTCTTT. As protein: CASSPGQGAPEAFF.

The chain is built from TRBV5-4 and TRBJ2-1; TRBD2 matches at 7 bases. The germline V gene encodes CDR1 SGHNT and CDR2 YYREEE (reference sequence). The length of the CDR3 is 15 residues. V gave up 6 bases and J gave up 0 bases; unmatched junction bases: 6. The DNA of the CDR3 is TGTGCCAGCATGGGGGGGGGTAACTCCTACAATGAGCAGTTCTTC. This codes for CASMGGGNSYNEQFF. The whole variable domain, filled in from reference TRBV5-4 and TRBJ2-1, reads ETGVTQSPTHLIKTRGQQVTLRCSSQSGHNTVSWYQQALGQGPQFIFQYYREEENGRGNFPPRFSGLQFPNYSSELNVNALELDDSALYLCASMGGGNSYNEQFFGPGTRLTVL.

The chain recombines TRBV13 with TRBJ2-5, with a possible D match to TRBD1 (7 bases). Deletions cut 5 bases from V and 4 bases from J, with 17 bases between. This CDR3 comprises 15 residues. The V gene's germline CDR1 is PRHDT and CDR2 FYEKMQ (reference sequence). The chain's CDR3 is CASSPPGGRGETQYF. The CDR3 DNA sequence: TGTGCCAGCAGCCCCCCAGGGGGGCGCGGAGAGACCCAGTACTTC.

This clone was recorded once. The chain recombines TRBV6-5 with TRBJ1-1; no definite D call. The V gene lost 7 bases and the J gene lost 7 bases, with 19 bases spanning the gap. Germline V gene data show CDR1 as MNHEY and CDR2 as SVGAGI. There are 14 residues in the CDR3. The CDR3 region has the DNA TGTGCCAGCACCCTGAACGGCAACAGTGATGAAGCTTTCTTT. Its translation: CASTLNGNSDEAFF.

This clone has a single count. The chain employs TRBV30 and TRBJ1-2, with TRBD1 matching 9 bases. Germline V lookup: CDR1 GTSNPN, CDR2 SVGIG (reference sequence). Trimming took 5 bases from V and 3 from J; bases not matched to a gene: 4. The CDR3 has 13 amino acids. The CDR3 coding sequence is TGTGCCTGGGTTGGGACAGGGTACTATGGCTACACCTTC. Amino acids: CAWVGTGYYGYTF.

The chain employs TRBV19 and TRBJ2-1, with TRBD1 matching over 12 bases. The V gene's germline CDR1 is LNHDA and CDR2 SQIVND (reference sequence). With V trimmed by 6 bases and J by 7 bases, 10 bases remained unmatched. The CDR3 contains 16 residues. CDR3 in DNA: TGTGCCAGTAGACCCCCAGGGGGACAGGGGGCAAATGAGCAGTTCTTC. Protein sequence: CASRPPGGQGANEQFF. Filled out from reference TRBV19 and TRBJ2-1, the complete variable domain reads DGGITQSPKYLFRKEGQNVTLSCEQNLNHDAMYWYRQDPGQGLRLIYYSQIVNDFQKGDIAEGYSVSREKKESFPLTVTSAQKNPTAFYLCASRPPGGQGANEQFFGPGTRLTVL.

The chain couples TRBV6-5 to TRBJ1-2, with TRBD1 matching 10 bases. Per germline, CDR1 MNHEY and CDR2 SVGAGI. With V trimmed by 8 bases and J by 6 bases, 9 bases remained unmatched. CDR3 length: 14 amino acids. The CDR3 sequence is CASGNDRGLNGYTF. The CDR3 nucleotides are TGTGCCAGCGGAAACGACAGGGGGCTTAATGGCTACACCTTC.

J is TRBJ2-7 and V is TRBV6-5; 9 positions agree with TRBD1. The CDR3 has 16 amino acids. J lost 5 bases, V lost 2 bases, and 10 bases had no gene match. Germline values: CDR1 MNHEY, CDR2 SVGAGI. The CDR3 spells CASSYDFRTGEHEQYF. Written as DNA, the CDR3 is TGTGCCAGCAGTTACGACTTCAGGACAGGGGAACACGAGCAGTACTTC.

This clone was counted between two and nine times. The V call is TRBV7-2, the J call TRBJ1-4; D is perhaps TRBD1 (5 bases). V was cut by 1 base and J by 10 bases, with 13 bases left in between. The CDR3 spans 14 residues. Germline V gene data show CDR1 as SGHTA and CDR2 as FQGNSA. The CDR3: CASSLEVGGGKLFF. The CDR3 nucleotides read TGTGCCAGCAGCTTAGAGGTTGGCGGGGGAAAACTGTTTTTT.

The rearrangement joins TRBV5-1 to TRBJ1-4; 8 bases agree with TRBD1. The V segment lost 4 bases and the J segment 0 bases; nucleotides outside the gene matches: 8. This CDR3 region has 17 residues. Germline V gene data show CDR1 as SGHRS and CDR2 as YFSETQ. CDR3 bases: TGCGCCAGCAGCCCGCTTACAGGGGGTGCAACTAATGAAAAACTGTTTTTT. Its translation: CASSPLTGGATNEKLFF.

The chain combines TRBV3-1 (or the pseudogene TRBV3-2) with TRBJ1-1; possible D gene TRBD1, 6 bases. CDR3 length: 16 residues. Trimming took 3 bases from V and 8 from J, leaving 22 bases between them. Germline V gives CDR1 LGHDT, CDR2 YNNKEL (reference sequence). CDR3 DNA sequence: TGTGCCAGCAGCCACCCTCGCGGGGGGAGGGGGGACGAAGCTTTCTTT. Translated, it gives CASSHPRGGRGDEAFF.

The CDR3 region has the DNA TGTGCCAGCAGCGGTCGGGGGGACAGCACAGATACGCAGTATTTT. The encoded protein is CASSGRGDSTDTQYF. J is TRBJ2-3 and V is TRBV9; 7 nucleotides match TRBD2. Germline V gene lookup returns CDR1 SGDLS and CDR2 YYNGEE. The CDR3 totals 15 residues. The J segment lost 0 bases and the V segment lost 3 bases, leaving 4 bases of the junction unmatched.

The rearrangement uses TRBV2 and TRBJ2-5; D is perhaps TRBD2 (6 bases). Germline V gives CDR1 SNHLY, CDR2 FYNNEI. With 10 bases removed from V and 4 bases from J, the gap between germline ends came to 19 bases. The CDR3 spans 14 residues. This chain's CDR3 is CAIGPGRGLETQYF. The CDR3 DNA reads TGTGCCATCGGACCGGGGCGGGGCCTAGAGACCCAGTACTTC. Using reference TRBV2 and TRBJ2-5 for the parts outside the CDR3, the full variable domain is EPEVTQTPSHQVTQMGQEVILRCVPISNHLYFYWYRQILGQKVEFLVSFYNNEISEKSEIFDDQFSVERPDGSNFTLKIRSTKLEDSAMYFCAIGPGRGLETQYFGPGTRLLVL.

This chain links TRBV18 with TRBJ1-5, with 7 bases that match TRBD1. The CDR3 covers 14 residues. The V gene end was trimmed by 8 bases and the J gene end by 0 bases; junction bases not matched to a gene: 4. Germline CDR1 is KGHSH and CDR2 is LQKENI. The CDR3 is CASRRQGSNQPQHF. CDR3 bases: TGTGCCAGCAGAAGACAGGGTAGCAATCAGCCCCAGCATTTT.

The J gene is TRBJ1-1, the V gene TRBV21-1. TRBV21-1 is shown as a pseudogene. This CDR3 contains 15 residues. CDR3 residues: CASSKEASRNTEAFF. Here the CDR3 DNA reads TGTGCCAGCAGCAAAGAAGCCTCCCGGAACACTGAAGCTTTCTTT.

The DNA of the CDR3 is TGTGCCAGCAGGTTGCAGGGGGCGGTTCATGGCTACACCTTC. Protein sequence: CASRLQGAVHGYTF. This chain links TRBV13 with TRBJ1-2; 8 bases match TRBD1. Germline loops: CDR1 PRHDT, CDR2 FYEKMQ (reference sequence). CDR3 size: 14 residues. Losses at the gene ends were 6 bases for V and 6 bases for J; bases not matched to a gene: 9.

The V call is TRBV19, the J call TRBJ1-4; TRBD1 is a possible D gene (6 bases). Germline CDR1 and CDR2: LNHDA and SQIVND (reference sequence). Trimming took 4 bases from V and 5 from J, leaving 17 bases between them. This CDR3 comprises 16 residues. CDR3 sequence: CASSTRGGGLNEKLFF. Written as DNA, the CDR3 is TGTGCCAGTAGTACGAGAGGGGGGGGACTAAATGAAAAACTGTTTTTT.

This clone was counted once. The V call is TRBV30, the J call TRBJ1-2; D unresolved. Germline CDR1 is GTSNPN and CDR2 is SVGIG (reference sequence). Trimming left V 0 bases short and J 8 bases short, with 7 bases between. This CDR3 has 11 amino acids. The CDR3 DNA reads TGTGCCTGGAGTGTATTGAGCGGCTACACCTTC. Protein product: CAWSVLSGYTF.

The rearrangement joins TRBV5-8 to TRBJ1-1, with a weak D call TRBD1 (6 bases). Per the germline V gene, CDR1 is SGHTS and CDR2 is YDEGEE. The CDR3 has 13 amino acids. The V and J ends lost 2 bases and 5 bases respectively, with 10 bases between them. In nucleotides, the CDR3 is TGTGCCAGCAGCTTCAGGGGAAGGACTGAAGCTTTCTTT. It codes for CASSFRGRTEAFF.

In this sample, this clone turned up a few times. The chain combines TRBV15 with TRBJ1-2, with a weak D call TRBD1 (5 bases). This CDR3 spans 16 amino acids. Trimming left V 3 bases short and J 3 bases short, with 17 bases between. CDR1 LNHNV and CDR2 YYDKDF come from the germline V gene (reference sequence). The CDR3 spells CATSSPHGRGYYGYTF. In DNA form, the CDR3 reads TGTGCCACCAGCAGCCCCCATGGGCGGGGGTACTATGGCTACACCTTC.

This clone came up many times. V gene TRBV9 combines with J gene TRBJ1-6; D is perhaps TRBD1 (6 bases). This CDR3 contains 13 residues. Trimming left V 4 bases short and J 9 bases short, with 11 bases between. Germline CDR1 is SGDLS and CDR2 is YYNGEE. The CDR3 bases are TGTGCCAGCAGCCCCGGGACACCTTCACCCCTCCACTTT. It yields the protein CASSPGTPSPLHF.

The chain has TRBV7-3 and TRBJ2-1; TRBD1 agrees at 7 bases. With V trimmed by 5 bases and J by 0 bases, 1 base remained unmatched. The CDR3 totals 14 residues. CDR1 is SGHTA and CDR2 is FQGTGA in the germline V gene. CDR3: CASSPGGSYNEQFF. The CDR3 region has the DNA TGTGCCAGCAGCCCAGGGGGCTCCTACAATGAGCAGTTCTTC.

The V call is TRBV5-4, the J call TRBJ2-7; 10 bases match TRBD1. V lost 0 bases, J lost 4 bases, and 7 bases stayed unmatched. There are 16 residues in the CDR3. Germline loops: CDR1 SGHNT, CDR2 YYREEE (reference sequence). CDR3 amino acids: CASSLGDRGWSYEQYF. CDR3 in DNA: TGTGCCAGCAGCTTGGGGGACAGGGGTTGGTCGTACGAGCAGTACTTC.

J is TRBJ1-4 and V is TRBV7-3, with D perhaps TRBD1 (5 bases). This CDR3 has 13 residues. Germline V gene data show CDR1 as SGHTA and CDR2 as FQGTGA. The V end was cut by 2 bases, the J end by 5 bases, with 6 bases between. CDR3 nucleotide sequence: TGTGCCAGCAGCTTACGACAGAATGAAAAACTGTTTTTT. Protein product: CASSLRQNEKLFF. Complete variable domain (other parts from reference TRBV7-3 and TRBJ1-4): GAGVSQTPSNKVTEKGKYVELRCDPISGHTALYWYRQSLGQGPEFLIYFQGTGAADDSGLPNDRFFAVRPEGSVSTLKIQRTERGDSAVYLCASSLRQNEKLFFGSGTQLSVL.

The V gene is TRBV9, the J gene TRBJ2-5; 11 bases agree with TRBD1. This CDR3 is built from 15 residues. The germline CDR1 and CDR2 sequences are SGDLS and YYNGEE. The J segment lost 5 bases and the V segment lost 4 bases, leaving 7 bases of the junction unmatched. The CDR3 loop reads CASSIGQGAYETQYF. The CDR3 DNA sequence: TGTGCCAGCAGCATCGGACAGGGGGCGTACGAGACCCAGTACTTC.

This chain connects TRBV9 to TRBJ2-1; D is uncertain. This CDR3 has 15 residues. CDR1 SGDLS and CDR2 YYNGEE come from the germline V gene. Trimming left V 5 bases short and J 3 bases short, with 15 bases between. CDR3 amino acids: CASSPARLSYNEQFF. CDR3 bases: TGTGCCAGCAGTCCAGCTCGACTCAGCTACAATGAGCAGTTCTTC.

This CDR3 reads CASSPNTGGEKLFF. The CDR3 DNA reads as TGTGCCAGCAGCCCCAATACAGGGGGAGAAAAACTGTTTTTT. This chain uses TRBV9 with TRBJ1-4; 8 bases agree with TRBD1. The V gene's germline CDR1 is SGDLS and CDR2 YYNGEE. Trimming took 4 bases from V and 8 from J; bases not matched to a gene: 7. This CDR3 is built from 14 residues.

This sequence joins TRBV6-5 and TRBJ2-1; the D is unclear. Trimming pared 11 bases from V and 4 bases from J, leaving 21 bases between. The CDR3 length is 15 residues. Per the germline V gene, CDR1 is MNHEY and CDR2 is SVGAGI. CDR3 protein: CALGANHLGYNEQFF. CDR3 DNA: TGTGCCCTAGGAGCCAACCATCTAGGTTACAATGAGCAGTTCTTC.

This chain connects TRBV12-3 or TRBV12-4 to TRBJ2-7; D might be TRBD2 (5 bases). This CDR3 comprises 12 residues. V was cut by 5 bases and J by 3 bases, with 8 bases left in between. The CDR3, as DNA: TGTGCCAGCAGTCCCGGGGACTACGAGCAGTACTTC. This encodes CASSPGDYEQYF.